Reported below is one T cell receptor beta chain. No antigen is known for it. This entry is derived from a study of cytomegalovirus exposure and HLA in healthy donors. Study at large: Within the Caucasian-associated ancestry cluster were around 81% of the approximately 370 genotyped donors.

The PCR made use of 60 Vbeta and 13 Jbeta primers. Data came from immunoSEQ multiplex PCR; TCRdb stores just in-frame clones and leaves some out. The sample shows around 120,000 clones, about 83% of them seen only once. General study findings and limits: A few V segments could not be told apart, such as TRBV6-2 and TRBV6-3, and were left out. A later analysis, which compared TCR beta chains of equal frequency, found the HLA-associated ones more clonally expanded. Later genetic work tied a missense DCLRE1C variant to beta-chain V and J trimming.

This CDR3 has 13 residues. Germline assignment: CDR1 LNHNV and CDR2 YYDKDF (reference sequence). The V and J ends lost 4 bases and 5 bases respectively, with 12 bases between them. The chain combines TRBV15 with TRBJ2-7; a possible D gene is TRBD2 (6 bases). The origin of this receptor is a female donor in good health and CMV-seropositive. Sequencing input: PBMCs. The CDR3 protein is CATSNSPGDEQYF. CDR3 coding DNA: TGTGCCACCAGCAATAGTCCGGGGGACGAGCAGTACTTC.